This T cell receptor beta chain was identified during a study of response to subunit inactivated influenza vaccine. Each CDR3 protein is one row after TCRdb ran MiXCR on the RT-PCR reads. This sample has fewer than 700,000 distinct CDR3 sequences, with roughly 13% found just once. From germline, CDR1 is ENHRY and CDR2 SYGVKD. The CDR3 contains 16 residues. Trimming shortened V by 0 bases and J by 2 bases, and 14 bases separated the two germline ends. The sequenced sample was PBMCs from blood, obtained around seven weeks after vaccination. The chain has TRBV10-3 and TRBJ2-7; D remains unclear. The clonotype comes from a man aged 45-65 years who received an inactivated influenza vaccine. CDR3 DNA: TGTGCCATCAGTGAGTCCGGCGCTCAATGGACCTACGAGCAGTACTTC. This translates into CAISESGAQWTYEQYF.